A single sample is the source of the 23 T cell receptor beta chains below, sequenced in a study of OX40 agonist ivuxolimab in advanced cancers. Data came from immunoSEQ multiplex PCR; TCRdb stores just in-frame clones and leaves some out. The profile covers around 20,000 clones, with less than 95% appearing a single time and around half taken by the ten largest. The material was CD4+ or CD8+ T cells sorted from blood, obtained in a trial of the OX40 agonist ivuxolimab. These receptors were taken from an adult with an advanced solid tumor such as melanoma, head and neck, liver or kidney cancer.

This clone was counted a single time. This chain joins TRBV11-2 and TRBJ2-1; 9 nucleotides match TRBD2. Germline V CDR1 and CDR2: SGHAT, FQNNGV. Trimming cost V 2 bases and J 2 bases; bases outside gene matches: 4. CDR3 length: 16 residues. CDR3: CASSLWLAGTYNEQFF. The DNA for the CDR3 is TGTGCCAGCAGCTTATGGCTAGCGGGAACCTACAATGAGCAGTTCTTC.

This chain links TRBV27 with TRBJ2-7; D is possibly TRBD1 (6 bases). Germline CDR1 reads MNHEY; CDR2 reads SMNVEV (reference sequence). This CDR3 region has 15 residues. The V gene lost 4 bases and the J gene lost 3 bases, with 16 bases spanning the gap. The CDR3 protein is CASSSGTDRLYEQYF. The CDR3, as DNA: TGTGCCAGCAGTTCAGGAACCGACAGGCTCTACGAGCAGTACTTC.

The chain employs TRBV7-3 and TRBJ1-1; D uncertain. V lost 4 bases and J 8 bases, leaving 14 bases between the germline ends. Per germline, CDR1 SGHTA and CDR2 FQGTGA. The CDR3 is made up of 13 amino acids. CDR3 region: CASSSQSGREAFF. The CDR3 region has the DNA TGTGCCAGCAGCTCCCAAAGCGGGCGAGAAGCTTTCTTT.

The chain carries TRBV5-6 and TRBJ2-1; 10 nucleotides align to TRBD2. This CDR3 spans 14 amino acids. Germline V CDR1 and CDR2: SGHDT, YYEEEE. The J segment lost 9 bases and the V segment lost 2 bases, leaving 5 bases of the junction unmatched. The CDR3, as DNA: TGTGCCAGCAGCTTAGCGGGAGGGCCGGGTGAGCAGTTCTTC. Its protein product is CASSLAGGPGEQFF.

The rearrangement joins TRBV6-5 to TRBJ1-5, with TRBD1 as a possible D gene (6 bases). Germline CDR1 MNHEY, CDR2 SVGAGI. Between the trimmed V and J ends, which lost 4 bases and 7 bases, there was a span of 11 bases. This CDR3 has 13 amino acids. Written as DNA, the CDR3 is TGTGCCAGCAGTTTCTCAGGGGTCCAGCCCCAGCATTTT. This codes for CASSFSGVQPQHF.

This clone is deemed medium-sized (0.01 to 0.1%). This chain joins TRBV5-1 and TRBJ1-2; 10 positions match TRBD1. Unmatched junction bases numbered 7, after V lost 0 bases and J lost 5 bases. CDR1 SGHRS and CDR2 YFSETQ come from the germline V gene. The CDR3 spans 16 residues. CDR3 DNA: TGCGCCAGCAGCTTGGCTCTTGGGACAGGGGTATATGGCTACACCTTC. It encodes CASSLALGTGVYGYTF. The whole variable domain, filled in from reference TRBV5-1 and TRBJ1-2, reads KAGVTQTPRYLIKTRGQQVTLSCSPISGHRSVSWYQQTPGQGLQFLFEYFSETQRNKGNFPGRFSGRQFSNSRSEMNVSTLELGDSALYLCASSLALGTGVYGYTFGSGTRLTVV.

The chain couples TRBV7-6 to TRBJ2-1, with D unresolved. The CDR3 extends over 12 amino acids. Deletions cut 5 bases from V and 9 bases from J, with 11 bases between. Germline V gives CDR1 SGHVS, CDR2 FNYEAQ. CDR3 loop: CASSPARIEQFF. The CDR3 DNA reads as TGTGCCAGCAGCCCAGCCCGTATTGAGCAGTTCTTC.

The table lists this clone with a count of one. V and J are TRBV27 and TRBJ2-6; 8 bases agree with TRBD1. The length of the CDR3 is 17 residues. V lost 1 base to trimming and J lost 4 bases; unmatched junction nucleotides: 6. The germline gives CDR1 MNHEY, CDR2 SMNVEV (reference sequence). CDR3: CASSLWTGQRGANVLTF. The DNA for the CDR3 is TGTGCCAGCAGTTTATGGACAGGGCAAAGGGGGGCCAACGTCCTGACTTTC.

The V and J genes are TRBV6-6 and TRBJ2-7, with 7 bases identical to TRBD2. Per the germline V gene, CDR1 is MNHNY and CDR2 is SVGAGI (reference sequence). The CDR3 runs 14 residues. V dropped 5 bases and J dropped 5; count of bases not matched to a gene: 9. CDR3: CASSPAGINHEQYF. For the CDR3, the DNA is TGTGCCAGCAGTCCAGCGGGAATCAACCACGAGCAGTACTTC.

The chain couples TRBV28 to TRBJ2-2; 9 bases are shared with TRBD1. V shed 3 bases and J 1 base; nucleotides not matched to a gene: 15. CDR3 size: 20 residues. The V gene's germline CDR1 is MDHEN and CDR2 SYDVKM. The CDR3 DNA follows: TGTGCCAGCAGTTTTGGAGTCCCGGGACAGGGTCGGCGGAACACCGGGGAGCTGTTTTTT. Protein: CASSFGVPGQGRRNTGELFF.

The CDR3 DNA follows: TGTGCCAGTACCACGGGACAGTCTAACGGCTACACCTTC. This codes for CASTTGQSNGYTF. The chain links TRBV19 to TRBJ1-2, with TRBD1 matching over 7 bases. The CDR3 extends over 13 amino acids. CDR1 is LNHDA, CDR2 SQIVND, per germline (reference sequence). V lost 7 bases and J lost 8; bases outside the gene matches: 10. The full variable domain, rest sourced from reference TRBV19 and TRBJ1-2, is DGGITQSPKYLFRKEGQNVTLSCEQNLNHDAMYWYRQDPGQGLRLIYYSQIVNDFQKGDIAEGYSVSREKKESFPLTVTSAQKNPTAFYLCASTTGQSNGYTFGSGTRLTVV.

This clone was seen a handful of times. The chain joins TRBV4-3 to TRBJ2-7; tentative D call: TRBD1 (6 bases). V was cut by 3 bases and J by 2 bases, with 14 bases left in between. The CDR3 loop spans 15 amino acids. Germline CDR1 LGHNA, CDR2 YSLEER. CDR3 DNA: TGCGCCAGCAGCCAGCGCTCGGACAGTCCCTACGAGCAGTACTTC. It encodes CASSQRSDSPYEQYF.

This chain joins TRBV28 and TRBJ1-1; 8 bases are a match to TRBD1. This CDR3 has 19 residues. V lost 5 bases to trimming and J lost 3 bases; unmatched junction nucleotides: 20. Per the germline V gene, CDR1 is MDHEN and CDR2 is SYDVKM. The CDR3: CASSQNRGQGEVWYTEAFF. CDR3 nucleotides: TGTGCCAGCAGTCAAAATCGAGGACAGGGAGAGGTTTGGTACACTGAAGCTTTCTTT.

The chain recombines TRBV5-5 with TRBJ2-7; possible D gene TRBD1, 5 bases. The CDR3 has 15 amino acids. The V and J ends lost 0 bases and 0 bases respectively, with 10 bases between them. The V gene's germline CDR1 is SGHKS and CDR2 YYEKEE (reference sequence). Here the CDR3 DNA reads TGTGCCAGCAGCTTGGGGACACGGTACTCCTACGAGCAGTACTTC. This translates into CASSLGTRYSYEQYF.

This chain connects TRBV6-1 to TRBJ2-1, with 10 bases that match TRBD2. CDR1 and CDR2 from the germline V gene are MNHNS and SASEGT. The length of the CDR3 is 11 residues. V was clipped by 5 bases and J by 16 bases; unmatched bases: 5. The CDR3 loop is CASSSGRASFF. The CDR3 DNA reads as TGTGCCAGCAGTAGCGGGAGGGCCTCCTTCTTC.

The rearrangement joins TRBV29-1 to TRBJ2-3; D is unclear. The CDR3 consists of 10 residues. The germline V gene encodes CDR1 SQVTM and CDR2 ANQGSEA. V gave up 6 bases and J gave up 2 bases, with 3 bases separating them. CDR3 amino acids: CSVHTDTQYF. The CDR3 bases are TGCAGCGTACACACAGATACGCAGTATTTT.

The genes are TRBV27 and TRBJ2-7; D is perhaps TRBD1 or TRBD2 (5 bases each). Germline V CDR1 and CDR2: MNHEY, SMNVEV (reference sequence). V lost 2 bases and J lost 3, with 14 bases in between. The CDR3 sequence is 15 residues long. Written as DNA, the CDR3 is TGTGCCAGCAGTTTAGGCCCCGGGACCATCTACGAGCAGTACTTC. This codes for CASSLGPGTIYEQYF.

The chain combines TRBV27 with TRBJ2-7; 10 bases are a match to TRBD2. CDR1 is MNHEY, CDR2 SMNVEV, per germline (reference sequence). The CDR3 is 14 residues long. V dropped 2 bases and J dropped 3; count of bases not matched to a gene: 1. In DNA form, the CDR3 reads TGTGCCAGCAGTTTACTAGCGGGGGACTACGAGCAGTACTTC. Amino acids: CASSLLAGDYEQYF.

The rearrangement joins TRBV28 to TRBJ1-5; maybe TRBD1 (6 bases). This CDR3 is built from 16 residues. V gave up 5 bases and J gave up 4 bases, with 18 bases separating them. CDR1 is MDHEN, CDR2 SYDVKM, per germline. CDR3: CASSNLPGTSNQPQHF. CDR3 nucleotide sequence: TGTGCCAGCAGTAACCTCCCCGGGACATCAAATCAGCCCCAGCATTTT.

The CDR3 region is CASSPRQGGEKLFF. CDR3 DNA: TGTGCCAGCAGCCCTCGACAGGGTGGAGAAAAACTGTTTTTT. The chain carries TRBV7-9 and TRBJ1-4; 7 positions agree with TRBD1. The junction had 8 bases not matched to a gene; V was cut back by 5 bases and J by 8 bases. CDR1 SEHNR and CDR2 FQNEAQ come from the germline V gene (reference sequence). The CDR3 is made up of 14 amino acids.

This clone was found once. CDR3 sequence (DNA): TGTGCCAGCAGCTTAGGGCCAAACGAGCAGTACTTC. Its translation: CASSLGPNEQYF. The J gene is TRBJ2-7, the V gene TRBV7-9, with D unresolved. Germline CDR1 SEHNR, CDR2 FQNEAQ (reference sequence). The CDR3 consists of 12 residues. Trimming removed 1 base at V and 5 bases at J, with 6 bases between.

The V gene is TRBV6-5, the J gene TRBJ2-1, with a weak D call TRBD1 (5 bases). Between the trimmed V and J ends, which lost 0 bases and 10 bases, there was a span of 7 bases. The CDR3 spans 12 residues. The germline gives CDR1 MNHEY, CDR2 SVGAGI. The chain's CDR3 is CASSYSNREQFF. The CDR3 DNA reads TGTGCCAGCAGTTACTCGAACAGGGAGCAGTTCTTC.

The chain carries TRBV9 and TRBJ2-7; D unresolved. Germline V gene lookup returns CDR1 SGDLS and CDR2 YYNGEE. This CDR3 region has 13 residues. V was pared by 4 bases and J by 5 bases, with 13 bases between. CDR3 amino acids: CASSHPASHEQYF. The CDR3 DNA follows: TGTGCCAGCAGCCACCCCGCCTCGCACGAGCAGTACTTC.